The sequence of this T cell receptor beta chain was determined in a study of blood T cell repertoires in COVID-19. This clone was found once. V was shortened by 5 bases and J by 6 bases, with 11 bases between the two germline ends. The CDR3 has 14 amino acids. Germline V CDR1 and CDR2: MDHEN, SYDVKM. Only in-frame clones appear in the TCRdb table, and some are missing; sequencing was by immunoSEQ multiplex PCR. The sample has about 350,000 clones, almost 90% seen once. This clonotype originated in a woman in her thirties who had been exposed to COVID-19. V is TRBV28 and J is TRBJ1-6; the D gene is possibly TRBD1 (6 bases). The sequencing sample was made of PBMCs or T cells enriched from blood (not recorded which). The DNA of the CDR3 is TGTGCCAGCAGTAATCACAGGGTTAATTCACCCCTCCACTTT. As protein: CASSNHRVNSPLHF.